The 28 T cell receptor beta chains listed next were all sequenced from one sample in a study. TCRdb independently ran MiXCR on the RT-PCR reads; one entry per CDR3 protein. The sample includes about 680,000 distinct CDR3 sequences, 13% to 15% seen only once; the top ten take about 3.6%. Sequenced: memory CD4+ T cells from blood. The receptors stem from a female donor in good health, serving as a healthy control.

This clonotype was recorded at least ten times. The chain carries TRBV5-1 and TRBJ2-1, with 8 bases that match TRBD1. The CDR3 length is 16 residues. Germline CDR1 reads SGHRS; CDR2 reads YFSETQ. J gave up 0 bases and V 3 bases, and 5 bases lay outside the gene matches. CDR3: CASSSLQGDSYNEQFF. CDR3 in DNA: TGCGCCAGCAGCTCGTTACAGGGGGACTCCTACAATGAGCAGTTCTTC.

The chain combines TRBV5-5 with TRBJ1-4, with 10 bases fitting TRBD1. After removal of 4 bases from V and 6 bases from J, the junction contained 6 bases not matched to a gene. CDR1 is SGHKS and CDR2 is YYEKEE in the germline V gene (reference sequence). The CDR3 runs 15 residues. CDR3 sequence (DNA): TGTGCCAGCAGCCGTGCCGGGACAGGGGATGAAAAACTGTTTTTT. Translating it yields CASSRAGTGDEKLFF.

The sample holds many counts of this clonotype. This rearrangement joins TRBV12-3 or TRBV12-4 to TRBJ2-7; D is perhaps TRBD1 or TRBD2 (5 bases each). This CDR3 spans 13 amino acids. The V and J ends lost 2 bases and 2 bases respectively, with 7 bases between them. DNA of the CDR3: TGTGCCAGCAGTTTAAGGGGACCCTACGAGCAGTACTTC. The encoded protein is CASSLRGPYEQYF.

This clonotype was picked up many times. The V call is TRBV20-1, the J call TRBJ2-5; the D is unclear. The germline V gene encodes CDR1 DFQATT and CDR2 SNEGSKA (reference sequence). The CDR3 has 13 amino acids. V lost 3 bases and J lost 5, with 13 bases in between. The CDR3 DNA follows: TGCAGTGCTAGGCAAGCAAGTTTGGAGACCCAGTACTTC. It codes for CSARQASLETQYF.

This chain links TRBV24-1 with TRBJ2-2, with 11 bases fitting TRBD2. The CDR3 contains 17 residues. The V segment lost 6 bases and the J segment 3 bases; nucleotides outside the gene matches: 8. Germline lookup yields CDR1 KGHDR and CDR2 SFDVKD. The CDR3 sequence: CATSHLAGGSYTGELFF. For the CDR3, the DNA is TGTGCCACCAGTCACCTAGCGGGAGGCTCGTACACCGGGGAGCTGTTTTTT.

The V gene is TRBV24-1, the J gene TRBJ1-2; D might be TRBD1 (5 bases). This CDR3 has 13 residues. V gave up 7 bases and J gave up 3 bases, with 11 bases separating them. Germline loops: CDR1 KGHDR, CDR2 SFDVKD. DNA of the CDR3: TGTGCCACCAGACGGGACGAAGACTATGGCTACACCTTC. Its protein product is CATRRDEDYGYTF.

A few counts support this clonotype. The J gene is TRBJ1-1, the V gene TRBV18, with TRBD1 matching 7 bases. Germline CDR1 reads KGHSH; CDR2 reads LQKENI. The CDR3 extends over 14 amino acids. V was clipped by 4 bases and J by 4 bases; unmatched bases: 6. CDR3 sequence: CASSQETGTTEAFF. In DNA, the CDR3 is TGTGCCAGCTCACAAGAGACAGGGACCACTGAAGCTTTCTTT.

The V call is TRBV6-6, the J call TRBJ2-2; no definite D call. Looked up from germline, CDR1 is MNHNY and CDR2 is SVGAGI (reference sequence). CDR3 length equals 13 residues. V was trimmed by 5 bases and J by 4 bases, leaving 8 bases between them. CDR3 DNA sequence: TGTGCCAGCAGTCTGGATCTCACCGGGGAGCTGTTTTTT. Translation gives CASSLDLTGELFF.

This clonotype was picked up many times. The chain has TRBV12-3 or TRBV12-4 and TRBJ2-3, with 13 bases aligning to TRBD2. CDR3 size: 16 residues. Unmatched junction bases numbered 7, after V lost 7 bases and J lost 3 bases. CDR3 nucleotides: TGTGCCAGCACCCGGACTAGCGGGAGTCAGACAGATACGCAGTATTTT. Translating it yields CASTRTSGSQTDTQYF.

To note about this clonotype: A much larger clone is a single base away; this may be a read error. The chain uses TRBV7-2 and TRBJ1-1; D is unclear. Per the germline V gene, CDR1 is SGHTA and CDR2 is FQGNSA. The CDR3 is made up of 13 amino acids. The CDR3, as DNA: TGTGCCAGCAGCTTAGAAAGCTACACTGAAGCTTTGTTT. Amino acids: CASSLESYTEALF.

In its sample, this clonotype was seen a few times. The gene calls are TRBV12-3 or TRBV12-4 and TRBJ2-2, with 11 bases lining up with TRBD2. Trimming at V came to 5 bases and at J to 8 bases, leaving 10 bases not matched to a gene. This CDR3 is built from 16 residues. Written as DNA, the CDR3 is TGTGCCAGCAGTCTAAGACTAGCGGGAAGGTCGGGGGAGCTGTTTTTT. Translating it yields CASSLRLAGRSGELFF.

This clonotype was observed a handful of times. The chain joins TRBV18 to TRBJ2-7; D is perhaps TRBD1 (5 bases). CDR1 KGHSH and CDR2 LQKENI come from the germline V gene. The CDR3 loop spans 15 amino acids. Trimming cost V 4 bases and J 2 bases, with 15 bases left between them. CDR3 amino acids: CASSRGLSETYEQYF. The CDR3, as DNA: TGTGCCAGCTCACGGGGCTTATCTGAAACCTACGAGCAGTACTTC.

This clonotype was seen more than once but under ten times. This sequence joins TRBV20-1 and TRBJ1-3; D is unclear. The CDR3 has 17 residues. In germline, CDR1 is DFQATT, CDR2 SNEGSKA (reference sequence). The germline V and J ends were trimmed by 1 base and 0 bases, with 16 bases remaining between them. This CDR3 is CSARVPGRILSGNTIYF. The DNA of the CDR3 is TGCAGTGCTAGAGTTCCTGGACGGATACTCTCTGGAAACACCATATATTTT.

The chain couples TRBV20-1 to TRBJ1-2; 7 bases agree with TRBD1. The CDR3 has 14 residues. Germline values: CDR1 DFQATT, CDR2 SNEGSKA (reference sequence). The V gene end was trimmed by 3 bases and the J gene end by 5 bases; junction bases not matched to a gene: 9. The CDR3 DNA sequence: TGCAGTGCTAGTTGGGACAGAAAAGAGTATGGCTACACCTTC. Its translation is CSASWDRKEYGYTF.

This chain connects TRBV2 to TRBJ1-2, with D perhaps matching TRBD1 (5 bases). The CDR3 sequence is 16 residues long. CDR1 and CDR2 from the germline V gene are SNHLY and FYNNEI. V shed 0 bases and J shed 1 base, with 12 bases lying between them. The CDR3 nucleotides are TGTGCCAGCAGTGAAGCGAAGGGGAGGGTTAACTATGGCTACACCTTC. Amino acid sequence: CASSEAKGRVNYGYTF.

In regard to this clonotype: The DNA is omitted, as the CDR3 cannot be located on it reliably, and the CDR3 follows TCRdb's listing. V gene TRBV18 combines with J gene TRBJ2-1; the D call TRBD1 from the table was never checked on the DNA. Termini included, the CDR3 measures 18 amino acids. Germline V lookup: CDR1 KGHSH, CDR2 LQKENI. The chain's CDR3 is CASSPVGPGARAYNEQFF.

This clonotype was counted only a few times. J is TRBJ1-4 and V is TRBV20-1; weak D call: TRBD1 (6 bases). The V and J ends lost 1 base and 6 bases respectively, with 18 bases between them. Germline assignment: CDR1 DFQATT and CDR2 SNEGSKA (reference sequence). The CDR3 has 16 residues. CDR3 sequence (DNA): TGCAGTGCTAGAGGGACAGCCGTTAGAGGGGATGAAAAACTGTTTTTT. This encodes CSARGTAVRGDEKLFF.

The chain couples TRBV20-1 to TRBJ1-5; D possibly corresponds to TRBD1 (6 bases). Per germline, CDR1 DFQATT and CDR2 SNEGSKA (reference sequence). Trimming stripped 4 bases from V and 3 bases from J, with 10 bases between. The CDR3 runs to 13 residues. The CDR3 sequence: CSAIGQFNQPQHF. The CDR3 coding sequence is TGCAGTGCTATTGGACAGTTCAATCAGCCCCAGCATTTT.

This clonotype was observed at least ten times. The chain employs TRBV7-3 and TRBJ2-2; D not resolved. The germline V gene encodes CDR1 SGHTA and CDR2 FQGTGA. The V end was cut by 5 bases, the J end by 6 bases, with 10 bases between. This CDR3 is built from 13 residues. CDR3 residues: CASSLQTAGELFF. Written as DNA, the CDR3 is TGTGCCAGCAGCCTCCAGACCGCCGGGGAGCTGTTTTTT.

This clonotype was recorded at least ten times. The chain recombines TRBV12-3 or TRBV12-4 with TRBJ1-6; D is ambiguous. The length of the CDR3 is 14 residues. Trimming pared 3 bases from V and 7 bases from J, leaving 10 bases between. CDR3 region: CASSFEGSNSPLHF. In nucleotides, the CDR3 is TGTGCCAGCAGTTTTGAGGGAAGCAATTCACCCCTCCACTTT.

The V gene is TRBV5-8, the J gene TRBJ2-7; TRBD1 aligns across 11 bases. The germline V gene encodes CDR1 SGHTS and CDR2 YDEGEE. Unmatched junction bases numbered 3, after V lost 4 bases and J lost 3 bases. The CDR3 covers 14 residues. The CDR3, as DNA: TGTGCCAGCAGCCGGACAGGGGGCAACTACGAGCAGTACTTC. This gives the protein CASSRTGGNYEQYF.

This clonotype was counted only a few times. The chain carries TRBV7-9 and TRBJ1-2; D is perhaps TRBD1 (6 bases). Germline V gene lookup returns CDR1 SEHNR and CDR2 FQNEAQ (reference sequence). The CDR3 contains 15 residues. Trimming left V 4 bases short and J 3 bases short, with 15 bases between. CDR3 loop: CASSSGVGADYGYTF. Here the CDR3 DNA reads TGTGCCAGCAGCTCTGGTGTGGGGGCCGACTATGGCTACACCTTC.

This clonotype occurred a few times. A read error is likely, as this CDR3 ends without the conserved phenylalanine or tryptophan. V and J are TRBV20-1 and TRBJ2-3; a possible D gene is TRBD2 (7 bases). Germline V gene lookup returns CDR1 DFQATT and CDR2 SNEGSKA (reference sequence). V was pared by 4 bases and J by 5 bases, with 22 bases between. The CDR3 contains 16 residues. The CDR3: CSATERGGGPGDTQYL. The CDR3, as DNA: TGCAGTGCTACAGAGAGGGGGGGAGGGCCGGGAGATACGCAGTATCTT.

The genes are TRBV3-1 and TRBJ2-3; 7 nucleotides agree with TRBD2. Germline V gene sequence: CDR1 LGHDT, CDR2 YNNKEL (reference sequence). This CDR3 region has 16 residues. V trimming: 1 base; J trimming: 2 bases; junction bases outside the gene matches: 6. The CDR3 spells CASSQAPGLLTDTQYF. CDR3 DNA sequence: TGTGCCAGCAGCCAAGCACCGGGACTACTCACAGATACGCAGTATTTT.

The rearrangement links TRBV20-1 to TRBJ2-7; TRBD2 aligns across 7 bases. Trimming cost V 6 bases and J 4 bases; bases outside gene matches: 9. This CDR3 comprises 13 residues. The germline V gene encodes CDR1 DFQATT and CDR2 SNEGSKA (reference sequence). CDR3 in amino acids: CSANPAGTYEQYF. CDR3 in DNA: TGCAGTGCCAACCCAGCGGGAACTTACGAGCAGTACTTC.

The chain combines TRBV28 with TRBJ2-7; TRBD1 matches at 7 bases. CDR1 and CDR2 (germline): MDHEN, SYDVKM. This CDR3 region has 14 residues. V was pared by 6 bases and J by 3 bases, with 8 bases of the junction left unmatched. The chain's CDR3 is CASSPHGTDYEQYF. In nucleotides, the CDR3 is TGTGCCAGCAGCCCCCACGGGACAGACTACGAGCAGTACTTC. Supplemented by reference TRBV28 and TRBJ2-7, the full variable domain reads DVKVTQSSRYLVKRTGEKVFLECVQDMDHENMFWYRQDPGLGLRLIYFSYDVKMKEKGDIPEGYSVSREKKERFSLILESASTNQTSMYLCASSPHGTDYEQYFGPGTRLTVT.

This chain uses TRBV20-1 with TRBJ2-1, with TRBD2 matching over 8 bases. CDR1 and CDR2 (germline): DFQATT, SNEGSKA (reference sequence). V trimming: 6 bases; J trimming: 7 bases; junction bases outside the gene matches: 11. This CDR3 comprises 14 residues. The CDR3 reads CSATGLEVLNEQFF. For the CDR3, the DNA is TGCAGTGCCACGGGACTAGAAGTTTTGAATGAGCAGTTCTTC.

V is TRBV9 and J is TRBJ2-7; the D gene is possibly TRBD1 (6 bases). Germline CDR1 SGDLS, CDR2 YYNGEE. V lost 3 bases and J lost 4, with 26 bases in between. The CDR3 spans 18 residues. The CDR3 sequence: CASSGPRTEVSQPYEQYF. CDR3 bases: TGTGCCAGCAGCGGCCCGAGGACAGAGGTGTCACAACCTTACGAGCAGTACTTC. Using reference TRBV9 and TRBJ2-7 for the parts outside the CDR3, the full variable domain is DSGVTQTPKHLITATGQRVTLRCSPRSGDLSVYWYQQSLDQGLQFLIQYYNGEERAKGNILERFSAQQFPDLHSELNLSSLELGDSALYFCASSGPRTEVSQPYEQYFGPGTRLTVT.